Listed here are 18 T cell receptor beta chains from one sample, sequenced in a study of blood T cell repertoires in COVID-19 (TCRdb year 2020). Receptor libraries were prepared by the immunoSEQ multiplex PCR assay. Drawn from immuneACCESS, this table holds only the in-frame rearrangements with V and J called that TCRdb kept. Clones are partly lost; checked studies trace under half to an unresolved V gene and leave the rest unexplained. This sample is represented by 30,000 to 40,000 clones; 80% to 95% of them were singletons. Roughly a fifth of the sample rests with the top ten. Source material: peripheral blood. The receptors derive from a man older than 75 with acute or convalescent COVID-19.

The chain recombines TRBV2 with TRBJ1-2; 8 bases are shared with TRBD1. CDR3 size: 14 residues. CDR1 SNHLY and CDR2 FYNNEI come from the germline V gene. V lost 7 bases, J lost 8 bases, and 12 bases stayed unmatched. CDR3 protein: CASTTTGQVSGYTF. In DNA, the CDR3 is TGTGCCAGCACTACAACGGGACAGGTATCCGGCTACACCTTC.

In this sample, this clone turned up once. This sequence joins TRBV15 and TRBJ1-5; D unclear. Trimming stripped 2 bases from V and 0 bases from J, with 2 bases between. Germline loops: CDR1 LNHNV, CDR2 YYDKDF (reference sequence). This CDR3 spans 13 amino acids. CDR3 bases: TGTGCCACCAGCAGATATAGCAATCAGCCCCAGCATTTT. It specifies CATSRYSNQPQHF.

This rearrangement joins TRBV27 to TRBJ2-1, with TRBD2 identical over 11 bases. The CDR3 has 19 amino acids. Germline V gene lookup returns CDR1 MNHEY and CDR2 SMNVEV (reference sequence). J gave up 0 bases and V 3 bases, and 10 bases lay outside the gene matches. The CDR3 DNA follows: TGTGCCAGCAGTTTTCGGATAGCGGGGGGGATCACCTCCTACAATGAGCAGTTCTTC. Its translation: CASSFRIAGGITSYNEQFF.

This clone appeared once. V usage is TRBV19 and J usage is TRBJ2-5; a weak D match, TRBD1 (5 bases). Trimming shortened V by 7 bases and J by 5 bases, and 11 bases separated the two germline ends. The germline V gene has CDR1 LNHDA and CDR2 SQIVND (reference sequence). This CDR3 region has 12 residues. The CDR3 spells CASMGPRETQYF. The CDR3 coding sequence is TGTGCCAGTATGGGGCCGAGGGAGACCCAGTACTTC.

The chain couples TRBV29-1 to TRBJ1-3; D is unresolved. Germline V gene lookup returns CDR1 SQVTM and CDR2 ANQGSEA. V lost 4 bases, J lost 0 bases, and 10 bases lay in between. There are 14 residues in the CDR3. The CDR3 region has the DNA TGCAGCGTTGCGGTCTACAGCTCTGGAAACACCATATATTTT. This gives the protein CSVAVYSSGNTIYF.

V gene TRBV7-9 combines with J gene TRBJ2-7, with TRBD2 as a possible D gene (7 bases). The CDR3 has 17 amino acids. Trimming pared 1 base from V and 0 bases from J, leaving 16 bases between. Per germline, CDR1 SEHNR and CDR2 FQNEAQ (reference sequence). CDR3 coding DNA: TGTGCCAGCAGCTTAGAGTCGGGGGGCGGGAGCTCCTACGAGCAGTACTTC. Translation: CASSLESGGGSSYEQYF.

The V call is TRBV19, the J call TRBJ2-4, with a possible D match to TRBD2 (7 bases). Per germline, CDR1 LNHDA and CDR2 SQIVND (reference sequence). Trimming removed 6 bases from V and 7 bases from J, with 19 bases in between. The CDR3 sequence is 15 residues long. The CDR3 sequence is CASSYNGGRGNIQYF. CDR3 nucleotides: TGTGCCAGTAGCTACAACGGGGGGCGCGGTAACATTCAGTACTTC.

V and J are TRBV11-2 and TRBJ1-1; perhaps TRBD1 as D (5 bases). This CDR3 contains 13 residues. Deletions cut 3 bases from V and 7 bases from J, with 12 bases between. Germline assignment: CDR1 SGHAT and CDR2 FQNNGV. The CDR3 spells CASSFGRGREAFF. The DNA of the CDR3 is TGTGCCAGCAGCTTCGGGCGGGGCCGTGAAGCTTTCTTT.

This clone was observed once. The genes are TRBV27 and TRBJ2-5; D is possibly TRBD2 (6 bases). Germline-derived CDR1 and CDR2 are MNHEY and SMNVEV (reference sequence). This CDR3 has 14 amino acids. Trimming shortened V by 1 base and J by 7 bases, and 13 bases separated the two germline ends. The CDR3 sequence: CASSLLRQEGTQYF. DNA for the CDR3: TGTGCCAGCAGTTTATTAAGGCAGGAGGGGACCCAGTACTTC.

V gene TRBV29-1 combines with J gene TRBJ1-5; weak D call: TRBD1 (6 bases). The CDR3 has 13 amino acids. V was pared by 4 bases and J by 4 bases, with 11 bases between. Germline V CDR1 and CDR2: SQVTM, ANQGSEA. The CDR3 sequence: CSVGRGGNQPQHF. DNA for the CDR3: TGCAGCGTTGGCAGGGGAGGGAATCAGCCCCAGCATTTT.

The rearrangement joins TRBV5-4 to TRBJ2-5; 13 bases are a match to TRBD2. The CDR3 totals 16 residues. Germline assignment: CDR1 SGHNT and CDR2 YYREEE (reference sequence). The V segment lost 4 bases and the J segment 2 bases; nucleotides outside the gene matches: 5. Here the CDR3 reads CASSIGLAGAQETQYF. The CDR3 DNA follows: TGTGCCAGCAGCATCGGACTAGCGGGGGCGCAAGAGACCCAGTACTTC.

The sample holds one count of this clone. The gene calls are TRBV19 and TRBJ1-1; D is undetermined. The germline CDR1 and CDR2 sequences are LNHDA and SQIVND (reference sequence). The V gene lost 2 bases and the J gene lost 0 bases, with 13 bases spanning the gap. The CDR3 covers 16 residues. The CDR3 DNA sequence: TGTGCCAGTAGTATAAGGCCCGGGGAAGTGAACACTGAAGCTTTCTTT. Its translation: CASSIRPGEVNTEAFF.

The chain couples TRBV4-1 to TRBJ2-7; TRBD1 matches at 11 bases. CDR1 and CDR2 from the germline V gene are MGHRA and YSYEKL. With 7 bases clipped from V and 2 bases from J, the junction kept 10 bases outside the gene matches. This CDR3 region has 16 residues. In DNA form, the CDR3 reads TGCGCCAGCAAACGCATTCCGGGACAGGGGGCCTACGAGCAGTACTTC. Protein sequence: CASKRIPGQGAYEQYF.

This clone was detected once. This chain joins TRBV2 and TRBJ2-7, with 7 bases that match TRBD1. The V gene end was trimmed by 2 bases and the J gene end by 0 bases; junction bases not matched to a gene: 4. The CDR3 runs 15 residues. The germline gives CDR1 SNHLY, CDR2 FYNNEI. CDR3: CASSEYRGPSYEQYF. DNA for the CDR3: TGTGCCAGCAGTGAATACAGGGGCCCCTCCTACGAGCAGTACTTC.

The count of this clone is one. V gene TRBV10-3 combines with J gene TRBJ1-3; 7 bases map to TRBD1. V was clipped by 6 bases and J by 8 bases; unmatched bases: 10. Looked up from germline, CDR1 is ENHRY and CDR2 is SYGVKD. The CDR3 runs to 14 residues. The DNA of the CDR3 is TGTGCCATCAGGCCCCGTACAGGGGACGACACCATATATTTT. It yields the protein CAIRPRTGDDTIYF.

This chain uses TRBV5-1 with TRBJ2-2; D ambiguous. The germline V and J ends were trimmed by 1 base and 4 bases, with 8 bases remaining between them. CDR3 size: 14 residues. Per germline, CDR1 SGHRS and CDR2 YFSETQ. The CDR3 bases are TGCGCCAGCAGCTTGTTGGCCAGCACCGGGGAGCTGTTTTTT. As protein: CASSLLASTGELFF. The full variable domain, its missing parts supplied by reference TRBV5-1 and TRBJ2-2, is KAGVTQTPRYLIKTRGQQVTLSCSPISGHRSVSWYQQTPGQGLQFLFEYFSETQRNKGNFPGRFSGRQFSNSRSEMNVSTLELGDSALYLCASSLLASTGELFFGEGSRLTVL.

This chain uses TRBV18 with TRBJ2-5; TRBD1 agrees at 8 bases. The germline CDR1 and CDR2 sequences are KGHSH and LQKENI. After removal of 3 bases from V and 5 bases from J, the junction contained 11 bases not matched to a gene. CDR3 length: 16 amino acids. The CDR3 DNA follows: TGTGCCAGCTCACCGTCCATCGACAGGGGTTCGGAGACCCAGTACTTC. Residues: CASSPSIDRGSETQYF.

The rearrangement links TRBV18 to TRBJ1-6, with 8 bases aligning to TRBD1. Germline CDR1 KGHSH, CDR2 LQKENI. V gave up 4 bases and J gave up 10 bases; unmatched junction bases: 9. The length of the CDR3 is 15 residues. Written as DNA, the CDR3 is TGTGCCAGCTCACGGGAAGGACAGGGACTATCACCCCTCCACTTT. Amino acids: CASSREGQGLSPLHF.